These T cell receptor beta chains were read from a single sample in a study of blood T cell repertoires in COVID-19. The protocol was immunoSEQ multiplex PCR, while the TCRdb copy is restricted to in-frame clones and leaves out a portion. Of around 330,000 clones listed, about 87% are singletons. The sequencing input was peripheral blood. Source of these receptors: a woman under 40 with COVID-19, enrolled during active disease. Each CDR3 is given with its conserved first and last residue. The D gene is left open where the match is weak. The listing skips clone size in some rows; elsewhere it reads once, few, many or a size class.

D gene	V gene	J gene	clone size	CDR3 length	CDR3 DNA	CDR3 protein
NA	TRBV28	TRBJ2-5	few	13	TGTGCCAGCAGTTCGGGGATCGAAGAGACCCAGTACTTC	CASSSGIEETQYF
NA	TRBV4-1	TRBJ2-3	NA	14	TGCGCCAGCAGCCACACAGGAACCACAGATACGCAGTATTTT	CASSHTGTTDTQYF
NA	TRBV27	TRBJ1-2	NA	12	TGTGCCAGCAGCACAGTCTTGGGTGGCTACACCTTC	CASSTVLGGYTF
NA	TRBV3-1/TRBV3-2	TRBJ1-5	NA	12	TGTGCCACCAAAAAGGGGATGGGGCCCCAGCATTTT	CATKKGMGPQHF
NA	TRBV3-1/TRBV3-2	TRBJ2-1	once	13	TGTGCCAGCAGCCTAGGGGGGGAGGCTGAGCAGTTCTTC	CASSLGGEAEQFF
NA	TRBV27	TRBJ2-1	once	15	TGTGCCAGCAGTTTCGCGGGGATGATTTACAATGAGCAGTTCTTC	CASSFAGMIYNEQFF
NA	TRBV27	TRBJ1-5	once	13	TGTGCCAGCAGTTTAATAAACAATCAGCCCCAGCATTTT	CASSLINNQPQHF
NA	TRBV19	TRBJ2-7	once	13	TGTGCCAGTATCGGTAGGGGCTCCTACGAGCAGTACTTC	CASIGRGSYEQYF
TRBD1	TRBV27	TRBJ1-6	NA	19	TGTGCCAGCAGTCCTACCGGAACAGGGGAAATTAACTATAATTCACCCCTCCACTTT	CASSPTGTGEINYNSPLHF
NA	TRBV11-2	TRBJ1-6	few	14	TGTGCCAGCAGCTTAGCCAGGGGATATTCACCCCTCCACTTT	CASSLARGYSPLHF
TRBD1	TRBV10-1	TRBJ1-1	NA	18	TGCGCCAGCAGTGAGAGGGTGGCAGGGGGCGGTTTGGACACTGAAGCTTTCTTT	CASSERVAGGGLDTEAFF
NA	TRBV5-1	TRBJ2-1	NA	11	TGCGCCAGCAGCTACACCAATGAGCAGTTCTTC	CASSYTNEQFF
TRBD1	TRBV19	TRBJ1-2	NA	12	TGTGCCAGTAGTATAAGACAGGGACTGCGGACCTTC	CASSIRQGLRTF
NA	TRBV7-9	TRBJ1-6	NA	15	TGTGCCAGCAGCTTAGCGGGCGGGGGGGGTTCACCCCTCCACTTT	CASSLAGGGGSPLHF
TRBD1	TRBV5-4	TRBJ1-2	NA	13	TGTGCCAGCAGCGCACAGGGGGACTATGGCTACACCTTC	CASSAQGDYGYTF
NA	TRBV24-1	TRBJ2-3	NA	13	TGTGCCACCAGTGAACCAGTAACAGATACGCAGTATTTT	CATSEPVTDTQYF
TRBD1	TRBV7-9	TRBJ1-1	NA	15	TGTGCCAGCAGCTTGGGACAGGGGGCGGACACTGAAGCTTTCTTT	CASSLGQGADTEAFF
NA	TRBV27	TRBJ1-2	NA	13	TGTGCCAGCAGTTTAAGGGAGGGCTATGGCTACACCTTC	CASSLREGYGYTF
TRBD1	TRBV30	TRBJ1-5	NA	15	TGTGCCTGGAGTCGAACAGGGGCGCCTAGTCAGCCCCAGCATTTT	CAWSRTGAPSQPQHF
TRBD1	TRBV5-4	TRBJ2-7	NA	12	TGTGCCAGCAGACAACAGGGGGAAGAGCAGTACTTC	CASRQQGEEQYF
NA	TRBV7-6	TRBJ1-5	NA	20	TGTGCCAGCAGGTTAGGGGCCTGGGAACCCAGGGCGGACCCTTATCAGCCCCAGCATTTT	CASRLGAWEPRADPYQPQHF
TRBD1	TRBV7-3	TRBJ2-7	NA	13	TGTGCCAGCAGCCGAGGACAGGGCGACGAGCAGTACTTC	CASSRGQGDEQYF
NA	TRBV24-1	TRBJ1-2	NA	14	TGTGCCACCAGTGACTGGACAGTCAACTATGGCTACACCTTC	CATSDWTVNYGYTF
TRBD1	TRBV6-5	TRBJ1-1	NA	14	TGTGCCAGCAGTTTCCGGACAGGGGAGTCTGAAGCTTTCTTT	CASSFRTGESEAFF
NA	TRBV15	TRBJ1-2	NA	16	TGTGCCACCAGCAGAGGACAGTCAAGAGTTAACTATGGCTACACCTTC	CATSRGQSRVNYGYTF
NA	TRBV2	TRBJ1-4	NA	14	TGTGCCAGCTTGGTCAGTGCAACTAATGAAAAACTGTTTTTT	CASLVSATNEKLFF
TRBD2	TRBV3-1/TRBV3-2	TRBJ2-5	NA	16	TGTGCCAGCAGCTTGACTAGCGGGTTCGAGTGGGGGCCCCAGTACTTC	CASSLTSGFEWGPQYF
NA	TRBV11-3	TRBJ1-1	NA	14	TGTGCCAGCAGCTCCCCGGACAGATCCACTGAAGCTTTCTTT	CASSSPDRSTEAFF
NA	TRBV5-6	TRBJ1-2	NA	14	TGTGCCAGCAGCTTGAGGCGGGCAAACTATGGCTACACCTTC	CASSLRRANYGYTF
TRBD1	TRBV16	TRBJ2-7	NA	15	TGTGCCAGCAGCCAATCTGCAGGACAGGGAGTCGAGCAGTACTTC	CASSQSAGQGVEQYF
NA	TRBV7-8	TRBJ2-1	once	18	TGTGCCAGCAGTCGTCTCACCACCCGGGACATACCCTACAATGAGCAGTTCTTC	CASSRLTTRDIPYNEQFF
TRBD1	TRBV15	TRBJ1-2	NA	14	TGTGCCACCAGCAGAGATTCAGGGGGACAAGGCTACACCTTC	CATSRDSGGQGYTF
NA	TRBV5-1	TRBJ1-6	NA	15	TGCGCCAGCAGGGAAGCGAGCTCCTATAATTCACCCCTCCACTTT	CASREASSYNSPLHF
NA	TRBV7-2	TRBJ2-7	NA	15	TGTGCCAGCAGCTTAGCGGCTAGCGTCACCTACGAGCAGTACTTC	CASSLAASVTYEQYF
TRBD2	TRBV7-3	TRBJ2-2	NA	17	TGTGCCAGCAGCGAAGGACTAGCGGGAGGATCCCCCGGGGAGCTGTTTTTT	CASSEGLAGGSPGELFF
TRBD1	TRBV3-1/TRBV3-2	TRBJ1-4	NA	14	TGTGCCAGCAGCCCGACAGGGGCTAATGAAAAACTGTTTTTT	CASSPTGANEKLFF
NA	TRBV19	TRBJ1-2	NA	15	TGTGCCAGTAGTATAAGCTGGCAGGGTAACTATGGCTACACCTTC	CASSISWQGNYGYTF
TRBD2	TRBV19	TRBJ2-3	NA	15	TGTGCCAGCTCAGTGGGGGGGTCTTCCACAGATACGCAGTATTTT	CASSVGGSSTDTQYF
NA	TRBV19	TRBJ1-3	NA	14	TGTGCCAGTAGTATCGGGTTTCTCGGGAACACCATATATTTT	CASSIGFLGNTIYF
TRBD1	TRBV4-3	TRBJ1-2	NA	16	TGCGCCAGCAGCCAAGCGGCGCACAGGGGGCTCTGGGGCTACACCTTC	CASSQAAHRGLWGYTF
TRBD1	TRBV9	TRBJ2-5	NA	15	TGTGCCAGCAGCAATCGGGACAGGGCATCGGAGACCCAGTACTTC	CASSNRDRASETQYF
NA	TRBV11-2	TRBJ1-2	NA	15	TGTGCCAGCAGCTTAAACAGCCATCTTAACTATGGCTACACCTTC	CASSLNSHLNYGYTF
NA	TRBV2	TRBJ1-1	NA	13	TGTGCCAGCAGTGAACAGGGCAGGACTGAAGCTTTCTTT	CASSEQGRTEAFF
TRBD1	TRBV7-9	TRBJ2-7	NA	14	TGTGCCAGCAGCTCCGGACAGGGGGCTTACGAGCAGTACTTC	CASSSGQGAYEQYF
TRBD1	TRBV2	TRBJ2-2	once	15	TGTGCCAGCAGTGACATCGACAGGGCGGCCGGGGAGCTGTTTTTT	CASSDIDRAAGELFF